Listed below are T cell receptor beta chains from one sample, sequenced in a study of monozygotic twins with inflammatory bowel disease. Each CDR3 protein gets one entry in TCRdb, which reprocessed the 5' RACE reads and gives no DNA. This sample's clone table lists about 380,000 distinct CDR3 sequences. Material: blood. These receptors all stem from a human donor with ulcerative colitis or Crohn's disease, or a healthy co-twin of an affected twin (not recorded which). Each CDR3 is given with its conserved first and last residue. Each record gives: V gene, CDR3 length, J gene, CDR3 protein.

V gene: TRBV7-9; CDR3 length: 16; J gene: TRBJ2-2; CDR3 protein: CASSFKDREFTGELFF
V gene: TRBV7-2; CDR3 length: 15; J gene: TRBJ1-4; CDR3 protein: CASSLAVGTGEKLFF
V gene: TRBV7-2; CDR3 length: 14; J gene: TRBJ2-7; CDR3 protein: CASSLKVWGGEQYF
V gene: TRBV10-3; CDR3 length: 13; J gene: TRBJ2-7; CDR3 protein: CATGLAGPYEQYF
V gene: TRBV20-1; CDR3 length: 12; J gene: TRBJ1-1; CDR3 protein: CSASGWDTEAFF
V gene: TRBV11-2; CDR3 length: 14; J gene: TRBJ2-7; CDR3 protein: CASSFGRGAYEQYF
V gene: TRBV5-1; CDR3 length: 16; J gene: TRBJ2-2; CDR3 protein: CASSLLRQGDTGELFF
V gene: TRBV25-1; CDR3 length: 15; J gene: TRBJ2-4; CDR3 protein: CASSANRGAKNIQYF
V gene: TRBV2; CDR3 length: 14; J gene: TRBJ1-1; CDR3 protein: CASRTIQGPPEAFF
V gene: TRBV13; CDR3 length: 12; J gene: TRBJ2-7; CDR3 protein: CASGQFSYEQYF
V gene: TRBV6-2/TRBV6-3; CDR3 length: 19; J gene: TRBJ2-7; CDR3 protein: CASSLPPGLAGNRNYEQYF
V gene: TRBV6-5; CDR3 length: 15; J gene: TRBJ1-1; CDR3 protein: CASSYSNPGITEAFF
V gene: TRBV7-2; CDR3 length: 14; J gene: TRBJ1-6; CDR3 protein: CASSGTLGNSPLHF
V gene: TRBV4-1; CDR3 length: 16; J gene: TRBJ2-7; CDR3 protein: CASSQDRLGGFYEQYF
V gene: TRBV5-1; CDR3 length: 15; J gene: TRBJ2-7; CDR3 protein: CASSLTGQGSGEQYF
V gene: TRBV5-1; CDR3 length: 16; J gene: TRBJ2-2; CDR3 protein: CASSLDRFAVTGELFF
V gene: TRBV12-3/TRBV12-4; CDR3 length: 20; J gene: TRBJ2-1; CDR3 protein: CASSFGFWVVAGAQYNEQFF
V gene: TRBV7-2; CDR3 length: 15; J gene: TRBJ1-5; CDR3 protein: CASSENTGPMGPQHF
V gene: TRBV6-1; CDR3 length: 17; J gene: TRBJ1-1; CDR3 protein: CASSPTGTGGKNTEAFF
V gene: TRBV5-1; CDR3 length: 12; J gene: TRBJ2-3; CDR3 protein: CASRVRGDTQYF
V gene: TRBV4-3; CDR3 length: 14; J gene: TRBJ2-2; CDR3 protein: CASSQEGSTGELFF
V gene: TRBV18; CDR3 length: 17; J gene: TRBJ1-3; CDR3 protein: CASSPYRQGFTGNTIYF
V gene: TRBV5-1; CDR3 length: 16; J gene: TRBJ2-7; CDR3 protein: CASSRWDRGRSYEQYF
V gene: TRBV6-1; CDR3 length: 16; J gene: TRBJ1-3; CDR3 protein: CASSPLTITSGNTIYF
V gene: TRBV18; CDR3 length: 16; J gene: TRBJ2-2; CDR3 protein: CASSPPGGPTTGELFF
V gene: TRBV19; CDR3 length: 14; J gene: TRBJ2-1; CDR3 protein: CASRLAGGSNEQFF
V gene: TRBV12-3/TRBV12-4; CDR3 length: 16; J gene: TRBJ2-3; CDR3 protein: CASSSPGQGNTDTQYF